The 7 T cell receptor beta chains in this list originate from one sample, sequenced in a study of T cells in Graves' hyperthyroidism and ophthalmopathy. There were TCR beta CDR3 regions amplified from RNA transcripts. First-round RT-PCR with HTBI primers amplified the TCR CDR3 region. TCRdb redid the calling of the multiplex PCR reads with MiXCR, one entry per CDR3 protein. The sample yields hundreds of thousands of distinct CDR3 sequences, around 21% seen once. Sample: blood. Receptors originate from a man aged 25 to 40 with Graves' ophthalmopathy.

The J gene is TRBJ2-7, the V gene TRBV27, with D tentatively TRBD2 (5 bases). Between the trimmed V and J ends, which lost 4 bases and 2 bases, there was a span of 12 bases. This CDR3 region has 14 residues. CDR1 MNHEY and CDR2 SMNVEV come from the germline V gene (reference sequence). The CDR3 loop is CASSSPTNAYEQYF. Here the CDR3 DNA reads TGTGCCAGCAGTTCCCCGACTAATGCCTACGAGCAGTACTTC.

This clonotype was detected many times. The gene calls are TRBV2 and TRBJ2-2; D may be TRBD1 (5 bases). Trimming took off 6 bases at V and 3 bases at J, with 8 bases between the two ends. The CDR3 contains 13 residues. CDR1 SNHLY and CDR2 FYNNEI come from the germline V gene. The CDR3 DNA sequence: TGTGCCAGCAGAAAGACAGACACCGGGGAGCTGTTTTTT. It specifies CASRKTDTGELFF. Complete variable domain (other parts from reference TRBV2 and TRBJ2-2): EPEVTQTPSHQVTQMGQEVILRCVPISNHLYFYWYRQILGQKVEFLVSFYNNEISEKSEIFDDQFSVERPDGSNFTLKIRSTKLEDSAMYFCASRKTDTGELFFGEGSRLTVL.

The chain uses TRBV6-1 and TRBJ2-2, with a possible D match to TRBD2 (5 bases). Germline V CDR1 and CDR2: MNHNS, SASEGT. CDR3 length: 17 residues. Deletions cut 6 bases from V and 3 bases from J, with 20 bases between. The CDR3 nucleotides are TGTGCCAGCAGCCCCGTTGTGGGAGCACGTTACACCGGGGAGCTGTTTTTT. It specifies CASSPVVGARYTGELFF.

This clonotype was detected ten times or more. The chain carries TRBV20-1 and TRBJ1-5; D is perhaps TRBD1 (5 bases). The CDR3 contains 14 residues. Germline V gene data show CDR1 as DFQATT and CDR2 as SNEGSKA (reference sequence). The V end was cut by 5 bases, the J end by 0 bases, with 11 bases between. For the CDR3, the DNA is TGCAGTGCTGTGGTGGGACCTAGCAATCAGCCCCAGCATTTT. This codes for CSAVVGPSNQPQHF.

Here the CDR3 reads CASSPRQIETLYGYTF. Written as DNA, the CDR3 is TGTGCCAGCTCACCCCGACAGATAGAGACGCTATATGGCTACACCTTC. This rearrangement joins TRBV18 to TRBJ1-2; TRBD1 might be the D (5 bases). The CDR3 consists of 16 residues. Trimming took off 3 bases at V and 5 bases at J, with 19 bases between the two ends. Per germline, CDR1 KGHSH and CDR2 LQKENI.

This clonotype showed up many times. The chain recombines TRBV15 with TRBJ2-5; the D gene is possibly TRBD2 (6 bases). The CDR3 has 17 amino acids. V was shortened by 0 bases and J by 4 bases, with 18 bases between the two germline ends. Germline assignment: CDR1 LNHNV and CDR2 YYDKDF (reference sequence). CDR3 in amino acids: CATSREIGADYGETQYF. The CDR3 DNA reads as TGTGCCACCAGCAGAGAGATAGGAGCGGACTATGGAGAGACCCAGTACTTC.

This clonotype was counted ten times or more. The chain is built from TRBV27 and TRBJ1-6; TRBD1 is a possible D gene (5 bases). The CDR3 runs to 16 residues. CDR1 and CDR2 from the germline V gene are MNHEY and SMNVEV (reference sequence). V lost 3 bases and J 9 bases, leaving 18 bases between the germline ends. The CDR3: CASSLGGRGIRSPLHF. In nucleotides, the CDR3 is TGTGCCAGCAGTTTGGGGGGACGGGGGATACGTTCACCCCTCCACTTT.